This T cell receptor beta chain was observed in a study of T cells in Graves' hyperthyroidism and ophthalmopathy. For the study at large: Specimen type is peripheral blood, collected at initial diagnosis prior to any treatment. General study points: A median roughly six months before onset, the model predicted ophthalmopathy. Blood also held most thyroid clonotypes expanded beyond 0.001.

This clonotype was observed a few times. No antigen is known for it. This could be a read error, since a much larger clone is one nucleotide away. This CDR3 fails to terminate in the conserved phenylalanine or tryptophan, so it likely reflects a read error. Diagnoses rested on clinical symptoms, serum thyroxine and TRAb, thyroid ultrasound and orbital computed tomography. TCR beta CDR3 sequences were amplified from RNA transcripts. The TCR CDR3 was amplified in a first-round RT-PCR using the HTBI primer set. TCRdb reprocessed the multiplex PCR reads via MiXCR and lists one record per CDR3 protein. Of a few hundred thousand distinct CDR3 sequences listed, approximately 13% are singletons. CDR3 length: 14 residues. V was trimmed by 1 base and J by 5 bases, leaving 9 bases between them.

This clonotype was obtained from a woman aged 40 to 55 with Graves' ophthalmopathy. The rearrangement joins TRBV12-3 or TRBV12-4 to TRBJ1-5; no clear D. Sequences were obtained from blood. CDR3 DNA sequence: TGTGCCAGCAGTTTAGTGGGGTTTGATCAGCCCCAGCATTCT. Translating it yields CASSLVGFDQPQHS.